The 26 T cell receptor beta chains in this list originate from one sample, sequenced in a study of cytotoxic CD8 clonotypes in ibrutinib-treated CLL (dated by TCRdb to 2020 to 2023). Library preparation was by the immunoSEQ multiplex PCR assay. TCRdb's version of the immuneACCESS table is confined to in-frame rearrangements and falls short of the full clone set. An unresolved V gene accounts for under half of the shortfall where checked; the remainder is of unknown origin. This sample lists over 100,000 clones; 80% to 90% were detected once. Clones ranked in the top ten supply roughly 2% of the sample. The time point label of this sample denotes: roughly 23 months on ibrutinib. The material was PBMCs, obtained after 24 months of ibrutinib treatment. The origin of the receptors is a human donor with chronic lymphocytic leukemia.

The chain recombines TRBV27 with TRBJ1-4; TRBD1 agrees at 7 bases. J was trimmed by 6 bases and V by 6 bases; bases with no gene match: 10. Germline lookup yields CDR1 MNHEY and CDR2 SMNVEV (reference sequence). The CDR3 consists of 15 residues. CDR3 in DNA: TGTGCCAGCAGCGGAGGGGGCGCGGGATATGAAAAACTGTTTTTT. This encodes CASSGGGAGYEKLFF.

J is TRBJ1-2 and V is TRBV28; TRBD1 matches at 7 bases. This CDR3 has 14 amino acids. Germline CDR1 is MDHEN and CDR2 is SYDVKM. V shed 3 bases, J shed 4 bases, and the junction held 5 bases outside the gene matches. The CDR3 DNA reads as TGTGCCAGCAGTTTTAACGACAGGGCCTATGGCTACACCTTC. It specifies CASSFNDRAYGYTF.

The chain couples TRBV6-5 to TRBJ2-7, with D perhaps assigned TRBD1 or TRBD2 (5 bases each). V shed 4 bases and J shed 2 bases, with 6 bases lying between them. The CDR3 consists of 12 residues. Germline assignment: CDR1 MNHEY and CDR2 SVGAGI. The CDR3 spells CASSWGTYEQYF. DNA for the CDR3: TGTGCCAGCAGTTGGGGGACCTACGAGCAGTACTTC.

This clone was detected once. V is TRBV10-3 and J is TRBJ2-7; TRBD1 matches 11 bases. J lost 3 bases, V lost 3 bases, and 1 base had no gene match. Germline loops: CDR1 ENHRY, CDR2 SYGVKD. The length of the CDR3 is 14 residues. The CDR3 sequence is CAISDGTGGYEQYF. Here the CDR3 DNA reads TGTGCCATCAGTGACGGGACAGGGGGCTACGAGCAGTACTTC.

In its sample, this clone was seen a few times. The chain combines TRBV6-5 with TRBJ2-4; D possibly matches TRBD1 or TRBD2 (6 bases each). Trimming left V 6 bases short and J 7 bases short, with 16 bases between. CDR3 length: 14 residues. Germline CDR1 MNHEY, CDR2 SVGAGI. The CDR3 nucleotides are TGTGCCAGCAGACCCCCTGGGGGGCGGAACATTCAGTACTTC. Residues: CASRPPGGRNIQYF.

This clone appeared a single time. The CDR3 bases are TGTGCCAGCAGCTTAGTGACCCCACGGGGGACAGATACGCAGTATTTT. Translating gives CASSLVTPRGTDTQYF. The genes are TRBV11-2 and TRBJ2-3, with a weak D call TRBD2 (6 bases). Trimming removed 1 base at V and 3 bases at J, with 14 bases between. The CDR3 sequence is 16 residues long. CDR1 is SGHAT, CDR2 FQNNGV, per germline.

The chain recombines TRBV6-1 with TRBJ2-1, with 9 nucleotides matching TRBD1. Germline V gives CDR1 MNHNS, CDR2 SASEGT. J lost 6 bases, V lost 8 bases, and 8 bases had no gene match. The CDR3 extends over 14 amino acids. The DNA for the CDR3 is TGTGCCAGCGTCCGGGACAGGGACTTCAATGAGCAGTTCTTC. Protein: CASVRDRDFNEQFF.

The chain has TRBV5-1 and TRBJ2-3; 7 bases align to TRBD2. Germline V lookup: CDR1 SGHRS, CDR2 YFSETQ. V dropped 7 bases and J dropped 4; count of bases not matched to a gene: 12. The CDR3 is 15 residues long. CDR3 sequence: CASSPQRGGADTQYF. The CDR3 DNA is TGCGCCAGCTCGCCGCAACGCGGGGGTGCAGATACGCAGTATTTT.

The chain couples TRBV5-1 to TRBJ1-3; perhaps TRBD1 as D (6 bases). The V end lost 0 bases, the J end lost 1 base, and 17 bases lay between the germline ends. Germline V CDR1 and CDR2: SGHRS, YFSETQ. The CDR3 is made up of 18 amino acids. Here the CDR3 reads CASSLEGGGPSSGNTIYF. The CDR3 DNA reads as TGCGCCAGCAGCTTGGAAGGGGGAGGCCCCTCATCTGGAAACACCATATATTTT.

This rearrangement joins TRBV2 to TRBJ2-3; 8 bases map to TRBD1. CDR1 and CDR2 from the germline V gene are SNHLY and FYNNEI. The trim removed 6 bases at V and 5 bases at J, leaving 7 bases unmatched. This CDR3 has 14 amino acids. CDR3 residues: CASRPTGARDTQYF. The CDR3 nucleotides are TGTGCCAGCAGACCGACAGGGGCTCGAGATACGCAGTATTTT.

The rearrangement uses TRBV4-2 and TRBJ1-4; the D gene is possibly TRBD1 (6 bases). Germline assignment: CDR1 LGHNA and CDR2 YNFKEQ. The V gene lost 4 bases and the J gene lost 8 bases, with 8 bases spanning the gap. CDR3 length: 12 residues. DNA of the CDR3: TGTGCCAGCAGCCCCGGGACAGAAAAACTGTTTTTT. It translates to CASSPGTEKLFF.

This clone showed up just a few times. The V gene is TRBV7-9, the J gene TRBJ2-2; 8 nucleotides line up with TRBD1. V shed 2 bases and J 1 base; nucleotides not matched to a gene: 3. The CDR3 spans 16 residues. Per germline, CDR1 SEHNR and CDR2 FQNEAQ (reference sequence). CDR3 nucleotides: TGTGCCAGCAGCTTAATTGGGACAGGGAACACCGGGGAGCTGTTTTTT. Translation gives CASSLIGTGNTGELFF. Together with reference TRBV7-9 and TRBJ2-2, the CDR3 gives the full variable domain: DTGVSQNPRHKITKRGQNVTFRCDPISEHNRLYWYRQTLGQGPEFLTYFQNEAQLEKSRLLSDRFSAERPKGSFSTLEIQRTEQGDSAMYLCASSLIGTGNTGELFFGEGSRLTVL.

CDR3: CASRFQGVGTEAFF. CDR3 bases: TGTGCCAGCAGGTTCCAGGGCGTTGGCACTGAAGCTTTCTTT. The chain uses TRBV6-6 and TRBJ1-1, with D maybe TRBD1 (5 bases). The germline V gene encodes CDR1 MNHNY and CDR2 SVGAGI (reference sequence). The CDR3 spans 14 residues. V was cut by 6 bases and J by 4 bases, with 15 bases left in between.

CDR3 region: CASKGTIYEQYF. CDR3 in DNA: TGTGCCAGCAAAGGGACTATCTACGAGCAGTACTTC. The J gene is TRBJ2-7, the V gene TRBV6-1; 7 bases are a match to TRBD2. Trimming took 7 bases from V and 3 from J; bases not matched to a gene: 3. The CDR3 length is 12 residues. CDR1 MNHNS and CDR2 SASEGT come from the germline V gene.

This clone was seen a handful of times. The V call is TRBV5-8, the J call TRBJ1-5, with 7 bases matching TRBD1. V lost 4 bases and J lost 10; bases outside the gene matches: 17. This CDR3 region has 16 residues. Per the germline V gene, CDR1 is SGHTS and CDR2 is YDEGEE. In DNA, the CDR3 is TGTGCCAGCAGCAGACGGACAGGCCCTTCGGCAATTCCCCAGCATTTT. Its protein product is CASSRRTGPSAIPQHF.

The V and J genes are TRBV6-5 and TRBJ2-7, with 10 bases lining up with TRBD1. The CDR3 has 14 amino acids. Losses at the gene ends were 6 bases for V and 3 bases for J; bases not matched to a gene: 5. Per the germline V gene, CDR1 is MNHEY and CDR2 is SVGAGI. CDR3 in amino acids: CASSMGQGLYEQYF. In DNA form, the CDR3 reads TGTGCCAGCAGCATGGGACAGGGGCTCTACGAGCAGTACTTC.

The chain joins TRBV5-6 to TRBJ2-1, with 7 bases matching TRBD2. J was trimmed by 3 bases and V by 0 bases; bases with no gene match: 6. Germline V lookup: CDR1 SGHDT, CDR2 YYEEEE. The CDR3 covers 16 residues. In nucleotides, the CDR3 is TGTGCCAGCAGCTTGGCACGGCTAGCGGACTACAATGAGCAGTTCTTC. It codes for CASSLARLADYNEQFF.

This clone turned up a few times. This chain uses TRBV7-9 with TRBJ1-6; TRBD1 agrees at 7 bases. This CDR3 contains 14 residues. V trimming: 5 bases; J trimming: 7 bases; junction bases outside the gene matches: 5. In germline, CDR1 is SEHNR, CDR2 FQNEAQ (reference sequence). The chain's CDR3 is CASSGPGQNSPLHF. For the CDR3, the DNA is TGTGCCAGCAGCGGGCCGGGACAGAATTCACCCCTCCACTTT.

V usage is TRBV28 and J usage is TRBJ2-3, with TRBD2 identical over 9 bases. The germline V gene encodes CDR1 MDHEN and CDR2 SYDVKM. After removal of 2 bases from V and 4 bases from J, the junction contained 4 bases not matched to a gene. There are 15 residues in the CDR3. The CDR3 DNA reads TGTGCCAGCAGTTTAAGCGGGAGGAGGGCAGATACGCAGTATTTT. This translates into CASSLSGRRADTQYF.

This sequence joins TRBV5-1 and TRBJ1-2; D not resolved. CDR1 is SGHRS, CDR2 YFSETQ, per germline. V was trimmed by 3 bases and J by 4 bases, leaving 19 bases between them. The CDR3 consists of 16 residues. CDR3 amino acids: CASSSPEGPRPYGYTF. Here the CDR3 DNA reads TGCGCCAGCAGCTCCCCTGAGGGTCCGCGTCCCTATGGCTACACCTTC.

This clone occurred once. The chain has TRBV9 and TRBJ2-7, with D unresolved. The V gene's germline CDR1 is SGDLS and CDR2 YYNGEE. The CDR3 is 15 residues long. Trimming took 0 bases from V and 0 from J, leaving 10 bases between them. CDR3 residues: CASSVAPGSSYEQYF. For the CDR3, the DNA is TGTGCCAGCAGCGTAGCGCCGGGTAGCTCCTACGAGCAGTACTTC.

This clone was counted between two and nine times. The chain employs TRBV7-2 and TRBJ2-2; D uncertain. Trimming stripped 5 bases from V and 7 bases from J, with 8 bases between. This CDR3 has 12 residues. Germline V gene sequence: CDR1 SGHTA, CDR2 FQGNSA. The CDR3 DNA reads as TGTGCCAGCAGCCGGTACCGCGGGGAGCTGTTTTTT. This codes for CASSRYRGELFF.

The V gene is TRBV14, the J gene TRBJ2-7, with TRBD2 identical over 8 bases. The CDR3 is made up of 13 amino acids. With V trimmed by 4 bases and J by 6 bases, 5 bases remained unmatched. From germline, CDR1 is SGHDN and CDR2 FVKESK. The CDR3 region is CASSPPGGVEQYF. CDR3 bases: TGTGCCAGCAGCCCGCCCGGGGGGGTCGAGCAGTACTTC.

This chain links TRBV12-1 with TRBJ1-1. TRBV12-1 counts as a pseudogene. The CDR3 runs to 17 residues. The CDR3: CASSFAFPRPPNTEAFF. CDR3 nucleotides: TGTGCCAGCAGCTTTGCGTTCCCGAGACCCCCGAACACTGAAGCTTTCTTT.

The V call is TRBV28, the J call TRBJ1-2, with a weak D call TRBD1 (6 bases). The CDR3 is 15 residues long. The V end lost 6 bases, the J end lost 1 base, and 15 bases lay between the germline ends. Germline V gene lookup returns CDR1 MDHEN and CDR2 SYDVKM. The CDR3 sequence is CASRPGALFNYGYTF. In DNA, the CDR3 is TGTGCCAGCAGGCCGGGGGCCTTATTTAACTATGGCTACACCTTC.

The chain recombines TRBV28 with TRBJ1-2, with 8 bases that match TRBD1. This CDR3 contains 15 residues. V was pared by 3 bases and J by 6 bases, with 9 bases of the junction left unmatched. Germline V gives CDR1 MDHEN, CDR2 SYDVKM. The CDR3 loop reads CASSFTPSGGDGYTF. CDR3 in DNA: TGTGCCAGCAGTTTCACCCCATCAGGGGGCGATGGCTACACCTTC.